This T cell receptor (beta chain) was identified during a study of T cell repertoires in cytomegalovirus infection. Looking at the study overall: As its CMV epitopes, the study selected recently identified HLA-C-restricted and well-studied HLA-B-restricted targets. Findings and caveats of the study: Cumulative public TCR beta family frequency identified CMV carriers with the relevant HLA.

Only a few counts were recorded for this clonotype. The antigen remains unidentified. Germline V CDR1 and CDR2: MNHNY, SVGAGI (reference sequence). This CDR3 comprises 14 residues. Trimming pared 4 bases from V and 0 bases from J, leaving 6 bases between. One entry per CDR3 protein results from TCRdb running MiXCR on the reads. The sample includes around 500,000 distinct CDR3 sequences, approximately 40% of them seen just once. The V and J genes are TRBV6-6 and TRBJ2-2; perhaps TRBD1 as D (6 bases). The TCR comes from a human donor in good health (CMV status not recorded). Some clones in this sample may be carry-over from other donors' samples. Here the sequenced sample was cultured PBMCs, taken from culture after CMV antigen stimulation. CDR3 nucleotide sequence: TGTGCCAGCAGTTGGACAGCGAACACCGGGGAGCTGTTTTTT. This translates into CASSWTANTGELFF.